This TCR beta chain stems from a study of T-cell memory formation after mild COVID-19 (dated by TCRdb to about 2021). A note on the overall study: TCR sequence clusters from the two donors were largely donor specific. The cohort comprised two young, previously healthy adult volunteers, one female and one male. In two donors, T-cell clones that expanded and contracted after mild COVID-19 were followed by sequencing TCRalpha and TCRbeta repertoires longitudinally.

As for this clonotype: Its antigen has not been determined. A junction end diverges from the germline sequence, so it may reflect a read error.

Ficoll-Paque density gradient centrifugation was the method used to isolate PBMCs. Study-wide conclusions, independent of this receptor: The study covered only a couple of mild cases, and larger cohorts including severe cases with pre-infection samples were considered necessary. SARS-CoV-2 specificity was not confirmed for the second-wave clones peaking on day 37. Clones that contracted from day 15 to 85 showed balanced CD4/CD8 phenotypes, whereas a second wave of clones that expanded from day 15 to 37 leaned towards CD4+. The detection of some responding clones in pre-infection memory suggests that pre-existing cross-reactive memory T cells joined the SARS-CoV-2 response. Contracting CD4+ clones were located mainly in the CM and EM memory subsets, whereas CD8+ clones were found to be enriched in EMRA.

As encoded in the germline V gene, CDR1 is KGHDR while CDR2 is SFDVKD. The CDR3 runs 15 residues from the cysteine to the phenylalanine. The sequence is cut down to CDR3 DNA, 45 bases in frame from base 1. The listed sequencing device is Illumina NovaSeq 6000. TCRalpha and TCRbeta cDNA libraries were constructed by 5'RACE with constant-segment primers, with sample barcodes and unique molecular identifiers being introduced. RNA was extracted from every sample with Trizol reagent. Libraries were amplified in two PCR steps, with a second sample barcode and Illumina TruSeq adapters added in the second step. Sequencing of the libraries was done on an Illumina NovaSeq, producing 2 x 150 bp paired-end reads. The authors' pipeline ran thus. With migec v1.2.7, reads were demultiplexed and then collapsed into UMI-guided consensus sequences. Using mixcr v2.1.11, the UMI consensuses were aligned to TRA and TRB V and J templates and assembled into clonotypes. Clonotypes were classified as expanded or contracted when called significant by both edgeR and NoisET, with noise models trained on biological replicates. For edgeR calls, the cutoffs were a false discovery rate-adjusted p below 0.01 and a log2 fold-change threshold of 1. PCA with hierarchical clustering of max-normalized trajectories of the 1000 most abundant clonotypes was used as exploratory dynamics analysis. Separately sequenced CD4+ and CD8+ repertoires were used to assign a CD4 or CD8 phenotype to each responding clone. In-frame beta chains were kept once TCRdb had trimmed the public reads at Q25 with fastp and called clones with MiXCR. Identical CDR3 protein sequences are pooled into one entry, listed with their most common genes and DNA. None of the V and J calls come from the authors' own analysis; TCRdb made them. The sample table holds roughly 400,000 distinct CDR3 sequences, of which about a sixth were seen once. The ten top clones hold around a fifth of the sample.

This sequence uses TRBV24-1 and TRBJ2-1; TRBD1 agrees with 8 junctional bases. The specimen was PBMCs or a T cell subset sorted from them (not recorded which). The sequence derives from a man aged 18 to 30 who had mild COVID-19 (a few samples of this study predate the infection). The sample titles of this study are shuffled in the database, so cell type and time point are left out; the donor was told from shared clones. The nucleotide sequence reads as follows: TGTGCCACCAGTGATCCACGGACAGGGACCAATGAGCATTTCTTC. It encodes CATSDPRTGTNEHFF.